The entry that follows covers one T cell receptor (beta chain) sequence. The antigen remains undetermined. This sample is drawn from a study of cytomegalovirus exposure and HLA in healthy donors. Study-level points and caveats: The study carried out a later analysis of TCR beta sequences. It associated 15,000 to 20,000 of them with specific HLA alleles at a false discovery rate of 0.05.

The ends were cut back, 4 bases at V and 5 bases at J, with 12 bases in the middle. Germline loops: CDR1 SGHTA, CDR2 FQGTGA. The CDR3 contains 14 residues. PCR was performed using 60 Vbeta and 13 Jbeta primers. In the original workflow: In a later analysis, around 10 million of some 80 million unique beta chains occurred in at least two donors. The data were produced by immunoSEQ multiplex PCR, yet TCRdb's version contains in-frame clones alone and is incomplete. V and J calls and clone size come straight from that table; D and trimming were deduced from the DNA. The sample includes under 150,000 clones, over 70% seen only once; the top ten take approximately 2.6%.

Sequenced: PBMCs. The chain carries TRBV7-3 and TRBJ2-1; D gene unclear. This receptor was obtained from a woman aged 55-70 years in good health and CMV-seropositive. The CDR3: CASSSSSLNNEQFF. The CDR3 region has the DNA TGTGCCAGCAGCTCGTCCTCACTGAACAATGAGCAGTTCTTC.